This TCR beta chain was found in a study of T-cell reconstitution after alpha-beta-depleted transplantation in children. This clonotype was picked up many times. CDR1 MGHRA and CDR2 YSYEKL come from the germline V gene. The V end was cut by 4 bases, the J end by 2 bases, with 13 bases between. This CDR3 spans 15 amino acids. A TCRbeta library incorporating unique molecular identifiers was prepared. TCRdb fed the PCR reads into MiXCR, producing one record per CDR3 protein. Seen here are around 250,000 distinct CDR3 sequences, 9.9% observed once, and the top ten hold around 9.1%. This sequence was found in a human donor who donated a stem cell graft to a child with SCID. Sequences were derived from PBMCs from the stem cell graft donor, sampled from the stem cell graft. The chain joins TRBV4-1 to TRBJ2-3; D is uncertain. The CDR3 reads CASSPSSGFTDTQYF. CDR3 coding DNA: TGCGCCAGCAGCCCGTCTTCAGGTTTCACAGATACGCAGTATTTT.